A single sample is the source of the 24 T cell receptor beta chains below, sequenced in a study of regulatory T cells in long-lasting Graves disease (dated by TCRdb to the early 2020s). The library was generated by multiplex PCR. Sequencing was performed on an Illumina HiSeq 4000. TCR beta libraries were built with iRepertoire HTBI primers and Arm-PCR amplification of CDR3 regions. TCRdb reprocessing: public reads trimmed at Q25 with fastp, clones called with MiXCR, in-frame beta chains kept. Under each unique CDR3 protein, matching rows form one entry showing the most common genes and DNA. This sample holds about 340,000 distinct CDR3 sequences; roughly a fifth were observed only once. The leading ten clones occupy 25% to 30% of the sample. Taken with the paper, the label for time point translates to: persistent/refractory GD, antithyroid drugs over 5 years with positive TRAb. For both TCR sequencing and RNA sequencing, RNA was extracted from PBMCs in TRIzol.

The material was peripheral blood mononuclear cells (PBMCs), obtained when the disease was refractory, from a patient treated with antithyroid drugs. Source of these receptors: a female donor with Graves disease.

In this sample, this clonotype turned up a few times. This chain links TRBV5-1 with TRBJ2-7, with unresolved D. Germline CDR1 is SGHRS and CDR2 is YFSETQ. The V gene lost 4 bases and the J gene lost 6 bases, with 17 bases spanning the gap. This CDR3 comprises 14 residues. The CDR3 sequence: CASSIPRPGGEQYF. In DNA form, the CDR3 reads TGCGCCAGCAGCATACCTCGGCCGGGCGGCGAGCAGTACTTC.

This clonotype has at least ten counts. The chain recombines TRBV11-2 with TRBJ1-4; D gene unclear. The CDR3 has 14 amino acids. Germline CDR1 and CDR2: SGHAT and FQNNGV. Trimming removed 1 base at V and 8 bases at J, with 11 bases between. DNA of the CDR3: TGTGCCAGCAGCTTAGGAGTCCTGAACGAAAAACTGTTTTTT. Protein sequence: CASSLGVLNEKLFF. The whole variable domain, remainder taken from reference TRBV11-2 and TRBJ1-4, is EAGVAQSPRYKIIEKRQSVAFWCNPISGHATLYWYQQILGQGPKLLIQFQNNGVVDDSQLPKDRFSAERLKGVDSTLKIQPAKLEDSAVYLCASSLGVLNEKLFFGSGTQLSVL.

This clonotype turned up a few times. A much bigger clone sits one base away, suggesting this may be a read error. CDR3 sequence: CASSFRFVGGQFYEQYF. The CDR3 region has the DNA TGTGCCAGCAGTTTCAGGTTTGTGGGAGGGCAATTCTACGAGCAGTACTTC. V is TRBV28 and J is TRBJ2-7; 7 bases are shared with TRBD2. V shed 3 bases and J 3 bases; nucleotides not matched to a gene: 14. The CDR3 runs to 17 residues. The germline V gene encodes CDR1 MDHEN and CDR2 SYDVKM.

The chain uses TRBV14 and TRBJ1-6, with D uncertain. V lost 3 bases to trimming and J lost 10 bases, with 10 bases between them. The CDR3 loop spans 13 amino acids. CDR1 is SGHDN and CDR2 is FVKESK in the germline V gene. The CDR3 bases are TGTGCCAGCAGCCAGCCGGGTGGGTCACCCCTCCACTTT. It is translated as CASSQPGGSPLHF. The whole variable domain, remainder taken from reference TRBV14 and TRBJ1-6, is EAGVTQFPSHSVIEKGQTVTLRCDPISGHDNLYWYRRVMGKEIKFLLHFVKESKQDESGMPNNRFLAERTGGTYSTLKVQPAELEDSGVYFCASSQPGGSPLHFGNGTRLTVT.

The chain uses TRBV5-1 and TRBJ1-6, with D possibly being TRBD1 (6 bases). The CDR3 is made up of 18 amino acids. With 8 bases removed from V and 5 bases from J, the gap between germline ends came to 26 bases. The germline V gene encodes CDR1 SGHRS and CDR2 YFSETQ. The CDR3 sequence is CARSMTRGTGDHNSPLHF. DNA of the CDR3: TGCGCCAGATCTATGACGAGGGGGACGGGGGACCATAATTCACCCCTCCACTTT.

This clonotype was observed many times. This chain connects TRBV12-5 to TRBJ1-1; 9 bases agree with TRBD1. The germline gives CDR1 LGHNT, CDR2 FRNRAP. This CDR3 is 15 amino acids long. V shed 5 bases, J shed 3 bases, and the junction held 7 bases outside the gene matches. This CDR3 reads CASGAYRGRDTEAFF. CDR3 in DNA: TGTGCTAGTGGTGCTTACAGGGGGCGCGACACTGAAGCTTTCTTT.

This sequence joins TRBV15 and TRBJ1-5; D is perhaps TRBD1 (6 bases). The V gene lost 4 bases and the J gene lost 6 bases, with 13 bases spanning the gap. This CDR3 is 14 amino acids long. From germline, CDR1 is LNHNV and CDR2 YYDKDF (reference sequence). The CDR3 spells CATSTNRASQPQHF. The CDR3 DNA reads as TGTGCCACCAGCACGAACAGGGCCTCTCAGCCCCAGCATTTT.

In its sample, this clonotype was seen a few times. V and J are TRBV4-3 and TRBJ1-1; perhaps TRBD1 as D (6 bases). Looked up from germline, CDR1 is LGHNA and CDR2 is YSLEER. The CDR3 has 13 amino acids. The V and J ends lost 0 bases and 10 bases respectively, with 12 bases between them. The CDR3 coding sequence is TGCGCCAGCAGCCAAGACAGGGGAGGCGGAGCTTTCTTT. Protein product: CASSQDRGGGAFF.

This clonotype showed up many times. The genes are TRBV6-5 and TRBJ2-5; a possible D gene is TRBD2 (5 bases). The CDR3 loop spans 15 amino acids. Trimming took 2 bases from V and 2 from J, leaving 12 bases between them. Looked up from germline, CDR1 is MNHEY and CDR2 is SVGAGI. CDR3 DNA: TGTGCCAGCAGTTACGGAGGTGTTGGGCAAGAGACCCAGTACTTC. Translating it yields CASSYGGVGQETQYF.

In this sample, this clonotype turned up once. The CDR3 nucleotides read TGTGCCAGCAGCCCCCGACTAGGCGAGCAGTTCTTC. Encoded protein: CASSPRLGEQFF. The V call is TRBV7-6, the J call TRBJ2-5; tentative D call: TRBD2 (6 bases). The assigned J gene may be wrong: the sequence end matches TRBJ2-1 better. Germline-derived CDR1 and CDR2 are SGHVS and FNYEAQ. CDR3 length equals 12 residues.

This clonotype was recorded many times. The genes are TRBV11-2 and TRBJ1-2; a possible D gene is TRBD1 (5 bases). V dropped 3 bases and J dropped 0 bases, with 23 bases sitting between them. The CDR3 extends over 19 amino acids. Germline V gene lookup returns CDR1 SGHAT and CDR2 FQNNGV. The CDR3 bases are TGTGCCAGCAGCTTCGACTATTCTTTCAACAGGAGGCCTAACTATGGCTACACCTTC. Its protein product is CASSFDYSFNRRPNYGYTF.

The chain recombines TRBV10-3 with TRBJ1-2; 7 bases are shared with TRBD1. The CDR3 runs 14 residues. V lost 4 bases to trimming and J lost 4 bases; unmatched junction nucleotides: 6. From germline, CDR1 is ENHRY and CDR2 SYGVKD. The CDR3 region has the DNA TGTGCCATCAGTGGGGACAGTAAGATCTATGGCTACACCTTC. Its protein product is CAISGDSKIYGYTF.

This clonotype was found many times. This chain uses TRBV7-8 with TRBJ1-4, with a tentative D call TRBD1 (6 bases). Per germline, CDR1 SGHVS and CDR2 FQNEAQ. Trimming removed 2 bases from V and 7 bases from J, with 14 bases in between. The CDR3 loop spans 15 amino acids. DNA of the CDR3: TGTGCCAGCAGCTTAACCAGGGGTCGAATTGAAAAACTGTTTTTT. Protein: CASSLTRGRIEKLFF. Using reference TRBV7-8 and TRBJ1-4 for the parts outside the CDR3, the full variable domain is GAGVSQSPRYKVAKRGQDVALRCDPISGHVSLFWYQQALGQGPEFLTYFQNEAQLDKSGLPSDRFFAERPEGSVSTLKIQRTQQEDSAVYLCASSLTRGRIEKLFFGSGTQLSVL.

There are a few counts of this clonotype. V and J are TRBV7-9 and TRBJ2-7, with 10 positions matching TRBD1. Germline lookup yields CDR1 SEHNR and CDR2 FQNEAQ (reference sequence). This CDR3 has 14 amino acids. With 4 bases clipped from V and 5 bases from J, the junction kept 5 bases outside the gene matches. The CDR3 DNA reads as TGTGCCAGCAGCTGGGGACAGGGGAAGGACGAGCAGTACTTC. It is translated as CASSWGQGKDEQYF. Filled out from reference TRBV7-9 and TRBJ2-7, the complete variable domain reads DTGVSQNPRHKITKRGQNVTFRCDPISEHNRLYWYRQTLGQGPEFLTYFQNEAQLEKSRLLSDRFSAERPKGSFSTLEIQRTEQGDSAMYLCASSWGQGKDEQYFGPGTRLTVT.

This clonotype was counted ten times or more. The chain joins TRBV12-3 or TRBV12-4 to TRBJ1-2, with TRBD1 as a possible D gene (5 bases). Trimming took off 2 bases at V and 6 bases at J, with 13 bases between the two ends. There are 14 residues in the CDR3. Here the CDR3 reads CASSLQAGINGYTF. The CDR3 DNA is TGTGCCAGCAGTTTACAGGCAGGGATCAATGGCTACACCTTC.

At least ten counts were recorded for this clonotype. CDR3 protein: CASSLDDPARTSGRAVFRETQYF. As DNA, the CDR3 is TGTGCCAGCAGTTTAGATGACCCCGCGAGGACTAGCGGGAGGGCCGTATTTCGGGAGACCCAGTACTTC. The V call is TRBV28, the J call TRBJ2-5; 15 positions match TRBD2. The V gene end was trimmed by 2 bases and the J gene end by 5 bases; junction bases not matched to a gene: 24. The CDR3 runs 23 residues. CDR1 MDHEN and CDR2 SYDVKM come from the germline V gene.

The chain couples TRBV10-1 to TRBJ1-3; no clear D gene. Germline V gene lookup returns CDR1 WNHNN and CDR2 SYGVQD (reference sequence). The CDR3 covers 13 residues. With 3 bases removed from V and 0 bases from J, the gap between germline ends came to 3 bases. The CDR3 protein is CASSEFSGNTIYF. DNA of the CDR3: TGCGCCAGCAGTGAATTCTCTGGAAACACCATATATTTT.

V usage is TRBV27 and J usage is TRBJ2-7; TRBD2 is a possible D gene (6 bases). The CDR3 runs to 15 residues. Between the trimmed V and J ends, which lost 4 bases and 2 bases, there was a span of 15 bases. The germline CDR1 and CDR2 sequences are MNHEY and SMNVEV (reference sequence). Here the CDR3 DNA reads TGTGCCAGCAGTTCGCAGACTAGTTTCCCCTACGAGCAGTACTTC. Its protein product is CASSSQTSFPYEQYF.

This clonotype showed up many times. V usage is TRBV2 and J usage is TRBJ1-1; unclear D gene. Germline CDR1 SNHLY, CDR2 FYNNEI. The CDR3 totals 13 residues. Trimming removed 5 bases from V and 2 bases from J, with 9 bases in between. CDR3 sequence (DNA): TGTGCCAGCAGTCACCTTGAAAACACTGAAGCTTTCTTT. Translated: CASSHLENTEAFF.

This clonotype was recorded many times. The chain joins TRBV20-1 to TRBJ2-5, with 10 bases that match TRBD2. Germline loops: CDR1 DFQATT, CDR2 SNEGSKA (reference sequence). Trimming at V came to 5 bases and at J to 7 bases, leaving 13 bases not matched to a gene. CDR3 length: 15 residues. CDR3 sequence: CSAGSALAGGLTQYF. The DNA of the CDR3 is TGCAGTGCTGGATCCGCCTTAGCGGGAGGACTGACCCAGTACTTC.

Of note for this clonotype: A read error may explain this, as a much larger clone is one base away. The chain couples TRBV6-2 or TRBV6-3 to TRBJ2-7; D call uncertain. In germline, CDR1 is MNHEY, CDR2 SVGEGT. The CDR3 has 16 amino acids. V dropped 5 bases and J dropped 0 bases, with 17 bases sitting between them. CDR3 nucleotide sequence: TGTGCCAGCAGTGAACTTTGGCACGCGACCTCCTACGAGCAGTACTTC. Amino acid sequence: CASSELWHATSYEQYF.

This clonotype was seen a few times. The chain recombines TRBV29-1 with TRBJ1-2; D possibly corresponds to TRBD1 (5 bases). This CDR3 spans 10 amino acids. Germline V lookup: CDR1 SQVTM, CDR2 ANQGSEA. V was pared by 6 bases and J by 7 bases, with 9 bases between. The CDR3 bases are TGCAGCGTGCCAGGGATTGGCTACACCTTC. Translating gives CSVPGIGYTF.

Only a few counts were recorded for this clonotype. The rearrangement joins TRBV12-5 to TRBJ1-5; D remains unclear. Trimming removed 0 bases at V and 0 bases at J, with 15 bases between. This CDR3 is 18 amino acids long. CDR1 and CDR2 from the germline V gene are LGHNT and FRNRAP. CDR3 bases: TGTGCTAGTGGTTTGGTACTAGGCAGACCAGATAGCAATCAGCCCCAGCATTTT. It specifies CASGLVLGRPDSNQPQHF.

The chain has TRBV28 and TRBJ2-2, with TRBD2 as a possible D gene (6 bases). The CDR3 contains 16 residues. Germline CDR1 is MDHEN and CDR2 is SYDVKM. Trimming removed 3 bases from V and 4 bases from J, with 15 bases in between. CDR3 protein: CASSFPGTPFTGELFF. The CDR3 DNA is TGTGCCAGCAGTTTCCCCGGGACTCCTTTCACCGGGGAGCTGTTTTTT.